This TCR beta chain was sequenced during a study of blood T cell repertoires in COVID-19. As for the study in general: Acute and convalescent COVID-19 specimens originated in the United States, Italy and Spain.

Repertoires were generated with immunoSEQ multiplex PCR, while TCRdb's copy carries only in-frame clones and drops some. The sample carries roughly 52,000 clones, around 85% recorded once. The V end lost 5 bases, the J end lost 5 bases, and 13 bases lay between the germline ends. Germline V gene sequence: CDR1 SNHLY, CDR2 FYNNEI. This CDR3 is 14 amino acids long. The sample taken for sequencing was peripheral blood. The source is a human donor in a cohort sampled during active COVID-19. J is TRBJ1-5 and V is TRBV2, with no clear D. Here the CDR3 DNA reads TGTGCCAGCAGTAATCGGCGCGGGGATCAGCCCCAGCATTTT. Translated: CASSNRRGDQPQHF.